Listed here is a single T cell receptor beta chain. This clone's antigen is unknown. No base quality values were provided; no much bigger clone lies one nucleotide off. The immunoSEQ assay was used to sequence the CDR3 region of the TCR beta chain. Per the authors' processing: T-cell fraction, clonal dominance and maximum TCR clone frequency were calculated for each specimen. This is the immuneACCESS table as TCRdb keeps it, with only in-frame sequences that have V and J called. A part of the clones is gone; compared with another copy, unresolved V genes explain less than half, and the rest is unexplained. V and J calls and clone size are those listed in that table; D and trimming were worked out from the DNA. Counted in this sample were about 13,000 clones; 66% of them appeared once. The ten biggest clones cover approximately 9% of the sample. Specimens of bladder lesions were obtained during transurethral resection and kept at -80C. From bladder specimens obtained at transurethral resection, DNA was extracted.

The data were taken from a study of T cell repertoires in urothelial bladder cancer (dated 2019 in TCRdb). Study-level background: Of the 12 resected lesions, three were clinical stage cT0, three were cTa, three were cT1 and three were cT2 or greater. The study compared clonality of the TCR repertoire in bladder tumors against clonality in benign bladder inflammation. About a dozen patients with bladder lesions who were undergoing transurethral resection were prospectively identified. A total of fewer than 15 resected bladder lesions, made up of urothelial carcinoma (UC+) and benign (UC-) specimens, were studied. Overall study results and their limits: Carcinoma specimens had a median tumor infiltrating lymphocyte percentage of about 2%, while benign specimens had a median of 12%. Urothelial carcinoma specimens had fewer T cells than benign specimens, with medians of roughly 5,600 and 26,000. In carcinoma specimens, one T-cell clone made up as much as 17% of infiltrating lymphocytes, versus more than 1.5% in benign specimens.

The TCR was taken from a human donor with urothelial carcinoma. Sequenced: tumor-infiltrating cells from bladder cancer.

The sequenced DNA is TGTGCCATCAGTGAGTGGGCAAATGAGCAGTTCTTC. Its protein product is CAISEWANEQFF. The chain is assembled from TRBV10-3 and TRBJ2-1; confidence is insufficient to name the D gene. V loses 1 base, J loses 7 bases, and the germline ends lie 5 bases apart. In the germline V gene, CDR1 corresponds to ENHRY and CDR2 to SYGVKD. The CDR3, from cysteine to phenylalanine, totals 12 residues. Only the CDR3 region is kept as DNA, spanning 36 bases read in frame from base 1.